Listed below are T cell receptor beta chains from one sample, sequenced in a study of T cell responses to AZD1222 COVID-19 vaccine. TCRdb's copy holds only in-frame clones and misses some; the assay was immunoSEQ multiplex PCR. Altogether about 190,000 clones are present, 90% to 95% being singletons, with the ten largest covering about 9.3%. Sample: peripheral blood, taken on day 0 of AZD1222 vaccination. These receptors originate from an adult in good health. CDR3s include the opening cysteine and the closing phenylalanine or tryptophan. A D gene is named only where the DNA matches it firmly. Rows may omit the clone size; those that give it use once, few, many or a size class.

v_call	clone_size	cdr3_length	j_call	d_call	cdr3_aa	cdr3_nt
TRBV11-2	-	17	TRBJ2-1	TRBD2	CASSLVVRTSGRNEQFF	TGTGCCAGCAGCTTAGTTGTCAGGACTAGCGGTCGGAATGAGCAGTTCTTC
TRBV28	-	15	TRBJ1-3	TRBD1	CASSRQGSSGNTIYF	TGTGCCAGCAGTCGACAGGGCTCCTCTGGAAACACCATATATTTT
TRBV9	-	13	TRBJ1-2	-	CASSARLGGGYTF	TGTGCCAGCAGCGCTCGACTGGGAGGTGGCTACACCTTC
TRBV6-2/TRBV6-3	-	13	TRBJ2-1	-	CASSNTLAFEQFF	TGTGCCAGCAGTAACACACTAGCATTTGAGCAGTTCTTC
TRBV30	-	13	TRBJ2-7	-	CAWSSANSYEQYF	TGTGCCTGGAGTTCGGCTAACTCCTACGAGCAGTACTTC
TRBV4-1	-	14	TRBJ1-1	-	CASSQPRDRTATFF	TGCGCCAGCAGCCAACCACGTGACAGGACCGCGACTTTCTTT
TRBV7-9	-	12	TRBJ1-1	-	CASSLLNTEAFF	TGTGCCAGCAGCTTACTGAACACTGAAGCTTTCTTT
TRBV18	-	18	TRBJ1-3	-	CASSPFPAGPSSGNTIYF	TGTGCCAGCTCACCCTTTCCTGCAGGACCGAGCTCTGGAAACACCATATATTTT
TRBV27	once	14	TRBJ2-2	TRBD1	CASRRGRSTGELFF	TGTGCCAGCAGAAGGGGGCGCAGCACCGGGGAGCTGTTTTTT
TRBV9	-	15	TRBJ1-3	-	CASSVGLTSGNTIYF	TGTGCCAGCAGCGTAGGACTGACCTCTGGAAACACCATATATTTT
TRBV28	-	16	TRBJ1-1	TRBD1	CASSFEKTGRSTEAFF	TGTGCCAGCAGTTTTGAGAAGACAGGGAGGAGCACTGAAGCTTTCTTT
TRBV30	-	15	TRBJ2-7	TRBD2	CAWSKGLAGAGEQYF	TGTGCCTGGAGTAAGGGACTAGCGGGAGCGGGGGAGCAGTACTTC
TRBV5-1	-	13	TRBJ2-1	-	CASSLARGGEQFF	TGCGCCAGCAGCCTAGCCCGGGGCGGTGAGCAGTTCTTC
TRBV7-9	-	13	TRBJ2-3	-	CASSVTSTDTQYF	TGTGCCAGCAGCGTTACTAGCACAGATACGCAGTATTTT
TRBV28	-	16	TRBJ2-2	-	CASTPTFSANTGELFF	TGTGCCAGCACCCCAACTTTTAGCGCGAACACCGGGGAGCTGTTTTTT
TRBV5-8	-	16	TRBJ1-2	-	CASRSPRDTLPYGYTF	TGTGCCAGCAGGTCGCCCCGGGACACACTTCCCTATGGCTACACCTTC
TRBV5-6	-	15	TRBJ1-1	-	CASRNRPEVNTEAFF	TGTGCCAGCAGGAACAGACCGGAAGTGAACACTGAAGCTTTCTTT
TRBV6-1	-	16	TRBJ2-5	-	CASSGGGTRAQETQYF	TGTGCCAGCAGTGGAGGTGGGACCCGAGCACAAGAGACCCAGTACTTC
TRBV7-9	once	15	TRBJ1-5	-	CASSSGTIGAQPQHF	TGTGCCAGCAGTTCCGGGACGATAGGCGCTCAGCCCCAGCATTTT
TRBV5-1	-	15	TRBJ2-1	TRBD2	CASSHSGTTDNEQFF	TGCGCCAGCAGCCATTCCGGGACTACCGACAATGAGCAGTTCTTC